Below are 24 T cell receptor beta chains sequenced from a single sample in a study of blood T cell repertoires in COVID-19. Sequenced by immunoSEQ multiplex PCR; TCRdb stores in-frame clones only, minus some. The sample has about 230,000 clones, about 90% seen once. The specimen was PBMCs or T cells enriched from blood (not recorded which). These receptors were collected from a woman aged 30 to 39 with acute COVID-19.

This chain joins TRBV12-3 or TRBV12-4 and TRBJ2-2; maybe TRBD1 (5 bases). CDR3 length: 13 residues. Trimming removed 6 bases from V and 3 bases from J, with 8 bases in between. CDR3 sequence reads: CASRQGDTGELFF. CDR3 sequence (DNA): TGTGCCAGCAGGCAGGGCGACACCGGGGAGCTGTTTTTT.

The chain couples TRBV5-1 to TRBJ2-7, with D possibly TRBD2 on 7 matching bases. Trimming stripped 5 bases from V and 5 bases from J, with 17 bases between. Germline CDR1 is SGHRS and CDR2 is YFSETQ. CDR3 length: 14 amino acids. CDR3 amino acids: CASSNWGGVDEQYF. The CDR3 DNA is TGCGCCAGCAGTAACTGGGGGGGCGTCGACGAGCAGTACTTC.

V is TRBV9 and J is TRBJ1-1, with a tentative D call TRBD1 (6 bases). This CDR3 has 15 amino acids. Per germline, CDR1 SGDLS and CDR2 YYNGEE. V gave up 6 bases and J gave up 1 base, with 16 bases separating them. As DNA, the CDR3 is TGTGCCAGCAATGGGGGGGCAGGGAGGAACACTGAAGCTTTCTTT. This sequence encodes CASNGGAGRNTEAFF. The entire variable domain, with the rest obtained from reference TRBV9 and TRBJ1-1, is as follows: DSGVTQTPKHLITATGQRVTLRCSPRSGDLSVYWYQQSLDQGLQFLIQYYNGEERAKGNILERFSAQQFPDLHSELNLSSLELGDSALYFCASNGGAGRNTEAFFGQGTRLTVV.

By sample fraction, this clone is medium-sized. The gene calls are TRBV9 and TRBJ2-1; 8 bases are shared with TRBD2. V shed 3 bases and J 8 bases; nucleotides not matched to a gene: 7. The CDR3 loop spans 14 amino acids. The V gene's germline CDR1 is SGDLS and CDR2 YYNGEE. CDR3 in amino acids: CASSGPTSDDEQFF. CDR3 DNA sequence: TGTGCCAGCAGCGGACCGACTAGCGACGATGAGCAGTTCTTC.

This chain links TRBV4-1 with TRBJ1-2, with D perhaps matching TRBD1 (5 bases). The CDR3 spans 16 residues. CDR1 and CDR2 from the germline V gene are MGHRA and YSYEKL. V was clipped by 0 bases and J by 4 bases, with 15 bases between them. DNA for the CDR3: TGCGCCAGCAGCCAAGAAGAGCCAGGGATGCTCTATGGCTACACCTTC. This translates into CASSQEEPGMLYGYTF.

The genes are TRBV5-1 and TRBJ2-5; TRBD1 matches at 7 bases. V trimming: 5 bases; J trimming: 3 bases; junction bases outside the gene matches: 10. This CDR3 comprises 15 residues. Looked up from germline, CDR1 is SGHRS and CDR2 is YFSETQ. In DNA form, the CDR3 reads TGCGCCAGCAGGCTACAGGGGAGCCGAGAAGAGACCCAGTACTTC. As protein: CASRLQGSREETQYF.

This clone appeared once. The J gene is TRBJ1-5, the V gene TRBV3-1 (or the pseudogene TRBV3-2); D is uncertain. The CDR3 runs to 14 residues. With 0 bases removed from V and 6 bases from J, the gap between germline ends came to 9 bases. The germline gives CDR1 LGHDT, CDR2 YNNKEL (reference sequence). CDR3 residues: CASSQDVVGQPQHF. The CDR3 DNA reads TGTGCCAGCAGCCAAGATGTTGTCGGTCAGCCCCAGCATTTT.

The chain has TRBV19 and TRBJ1-1; TRBD1 matches at 8 bases. From germline, CDR1 is LNHDA and CDR2 SQIVND (reference sequence). The CDR3 extends over 13 amino acids. V shed 3 bases and J 7 bases; nucleotides not matched to a gene: 4. The CDR3 DNA reads TGTGCCAGTAGTATCCAGGGGGCGGGTGAAGCTTTCTTT. Encoded protein: CASSIQGAGEAFF.

This chain joins TRBV19 and TRBJ1-5; D remains ambiguous. Germline V CDR1 and CDR2: LNHDA, SQIVND (reference sequence). The ends were cut back, 4 bases at V and 4 bases at J, with 5 bases in the middle. The CDR3 consists of 12 residues. CDR3 sequence: CASSNPNQPQHF. CDR3 in DNA: TGTGCCAGTAGTAATCCTAATCAGCCCCAGCATTTT. The variable domain in full, with the rest retrieved from reference TRBV19 and TRBJ1-5, is DGGITQSPKYLFRKEGQNVTLSCEQNLNHDAMYWYRQDPGQGLRLIYYSQIVNDFQKGDIAEGYSVSREKKESFPLTVTSAQKNPTAFYLCASSNPNQPQHFGDGTRLSIL.

The chain combines TRBV11-3 with TRBJ2-2; weak D call: TRBD1 (5 bases). Trimming stripped 3 bases from V and 0 bases from J, with 8 bases between. The CDR3 extends over 15 amino acids. Germline V gene data show CDR1 as SGHNT and CDR2 as YENEEA. In DNA, the CDR3 is TGTGCCAGCAGCTTTGGGGCAGCGAACACCGGGGAGCTGTTTTTT. Its protein is CASSFGAANTGELFF. Drawing the rest from reference TRBV11-3 and TRBJ2-2, the complete variable domain is EAGVVQSPRYKIIEKKQPVAFWCNPISGHNTLYWYLQNLGQGPELLIRYENEEAVDDSQLPKDRFSAERLKGVDSTLKIQPAELGDSAVYLCASSFGAANTGELFFGEGSRLTVL.

This clone was recorded only once. The chain uses TRBV7-9 and TRBJ2-4; perhaps TRBD2 as D (5 bases). The CDR3 runs 13 residues. Trimming shortened V by 5 bases and J by 8 bases, and 13 bases separated the two germline ends. Looked up from germline, CDR1 is SEHNR and CDR2 is FQNEAQ (reference sequence). The CDR3 DNA follows: TGTGCCAGCAGCCCTCGGGAAGTATACATTCAGTACTTC. Encoded protein: CASSPREVYIQYF.

This clone appeared a single time. V is TRBV5-5 and J is TRBJ1-1; D not certain. The germline CDR1 and CDR2 sequences are SGHKS and YYEKEE (reference sequence). This CDR3 spans 10 amino acids. V lost 5 bases, J lost 6 bases, and 5 bases lay in between. In nucleotides, the CDR3 is TGTGCCAGCAGGGGCCCTGAAGCTTTCTTT. It is translated as CASRGPEAFF.

The J gene is TRBJ1-1, the V gene TRBV7-2; the match to TRBD1 covers 9 bases. Trimming took 5 bases from V and 6 from J; bases not matched to a gene: 16. Germline CDR1 is SGHTA and CDR2 is FQGNSA. The length of the CDR3 is 17 residues. Here the CDR3 DNA reads TGTGCCAGCAGCCCGCATGGCGGGACAGGGATATATTCTGAAGCTTTCTTT. Protein: CASSPHGGTGIYSEAFF.

This clone was found once. The rearrangement links TRBV4-1 to TRBJ2-5; 7 nucleotides agree with TRBD1. The CDR3 has 15 amino acids. V lost 4 bases and J lost 9; bases outside the gene matches: 14. CDR1 is MGHRA, CDR2 YSYEKL, per germline. CDR3 loop: CASSLRATGSKPQYF. The CDR3 DNA follows: TGCGCCAGCAGCCTGAGAGCGACAGGGAGTAAACCCCAGTACTTC.

The V and J genes are TRBV4-3 and TRBJ1-2; D may be TRBD1 (6 bases). V was clipped by 1 base and J by 7 bases, with 13 bases between them. The CDR3 is 14 amino acids. Germline loops: CDR1 LGHNA, CDR2 YSLEER. The CDR3 reads CASSQARGQGGYTF. CDR3 DNA: TGCGCCAGCAGCCAAGCCAGGGGCCAGGGTGGCTACACCTTC.

CDR3 in amino acids: CASSIRRESSYEQYF. DNA of the CDR3: TGTGCCAGTAGTATAAGGAGAGAGAGCTCCTACGAGCAGTACTTC. The J gene is TRBJ2-7, the V gene TRBV19, with unresolved D. Looked up from germline, CDR1 is LNHDA and CDR2 is SQIVND (reference sequence). The CDR3 spans 15 residues. The V end lost 2 bases, the J end lost 0 bases, and 11 bases lay between the germline ends.

This clone occurred once. The J gene is TRBJ2-7, the V gene TRBV7-9; no firm D call. Trimming shortened V by 4 bases and J by 9 bases, and 16 bases separated the two germline ends. The CDR3 is 13 amino acids. The germline CDR1 and CDR2 sequences are SEHNR and FQNEAQ (reference sequence). DNA of the CDR3: TGTGCCAGCAGCTCCCCCGAGGCAGTCCGGCAGTACTTC. It translates to CASSSPEAVRQYF.

The V gene is TRBV19, the J gene TRBJ1-1; no reliable D call. The CDR3 is 13 amino acids. Germline V gives CDR1 LNHDA, CDR2 SQIVND (reference sequence). V gave up 5 bases and J gave up 0 bases, with 7 bases separating them. CDR3 region: CASSPRLNTEAFF. Here the CDR3 DNA reads TGTGCCAGTAGTCCACGGTTGAACACTGAAGCTTTCTTT.

The V call is TRBV20-1, the J call TRBJ2-1, with D hard to call. Germline V lookup: CDR1 DFQATT, CDR2 SNEGSKA (reference sequence). V lost 5 bases and J 0 bases, leaving 2 bases between the germline ends. CDR3 length: 11 amino acids. In nucleotides, the CDR3 is TGCAGTGCTTACTCCTACAATGAGCAGTTCTTC. Amino acids: CSAYSYNEQFF.

The rearrangement joins TRBV10-3 to TRBJ2-3; D remains ambiguous. V was cut by 8 bases and J by 4 bases, with 16 bases left in between. This CDR3 region has 14 residues. CDR1 and CDR2 (germline): ENHRY, SYGVKD. The CDR3 DNA reads as TGTGCCATCGCCCCAGATGGGCCGGCAGATACGCAGTATTTT. It specifies CAIAPDGPADTQYF.

The chain combines TRBV2 with TRBJ2-1; D may be TRBD1 (6 bases). Between the trimmed V and J ends, which lost 4 bases and 3 bases, there was a span of 25 bases. Germline lookup yields CDR1 SNHLY and CDR2 FYNNEI. There are 19 residues in the CDR3. The CDR3 protein is CASSAARLDSLRNYNEQFF. The CDR3 nucleotides are TGTGCCAGCAGTGCCGCGCGCCTGGACAGCCTTCGGAACTACAATGAGCAGTTCTTC.

The gene calls are TRBV6-5 and TRBJ2-7, with D maybe TRBD1 (6 bases). Germline V gene data show CDR1 as MNHEY and CDR2 as SVGAGI. The CDR3 covers 14 residues. V was shortened by 1 base and J by 7 bases, with 14 bases between the two germline ends. This chain's CDR3 is CASSYYGQSREQYF. CDR3 coding DNA: TGTGCCAGCAGTTACTACGGACAGTCTCGGGAGCAGTACTTC.

The V call is TRBV14, the J call TRBJ2-1, with TRBD2 as a possible D gene (7 bases). There are 15 residues in the CDR3. Germline V gene lookup returns CDR1 SGHDN and CDR2 FVKESK. The V and J ends lost 0 bases and 12 bases respectively, with 18 bases between them. CDR3 residues: CASSQDKGGTTVQFF. CDR3 bases: TGTGCCAGCAGCCAAGATAAGGGGGGGACTACCGTGCAGTTCTTC.

The chain combines TRBV6-4 with TRBJ2-5; D call uncertain. This CDR3 spans 13 amino acids. V was trimmed by 4 bases and J by 3 bases, leaving 9 bases between them. CDR1 is MRHNA and CDR2 is SNTAGT in the germline V gene. In DNA, the CDR3 is TGTGCCAGCAGTGTATCTCCGGAAGAGACCCAGTACTTC. This codes for CASSVSPEETQYF.